This T cell receptor (beta chain) was sequenced during a study of beta chain features in type 1 diabetes. The sequenced template was cDNA made from the entire isolated RNA. The data were produced by immunoSEQ multiplex PCR, yet TCRdb's version contains in-frame clones alone and is incomplete. The sample records approximately 44,000 clones, about 51% being singletons. V shed 7 bases and J 3 bases; nucleotides not matched to a gene: 8. The CDR3 loop spans 15 amino acids. In germline, CDR1 is SNHLY, CDR2 FYNNEI. Input material: Tregs from blood. The receptor was derived from a woman aged 18 to 35 in good health. The rearrangement uses TRBV2 and TRBJ2-7; 11 bases are shared with TRBD2. The CDR3 sequence is CASKEALAGDYEQYF. In DNA form, the CDR3 reads TGTGCCAGCAAGGAGGCACTAGCGGGAGACTACGAGCAGTACTTC.